The 19 T cell receptor beta chains listed next were all sequenced from one sample in a study of human T cells and chemical hapten exposure. TCRdb used MiXCR to reprocess the RACE reads, holding one entry per CDR3 protein. The sample shows some 100,000 distinct CDR3 sequences, 9% to 9.5% of them seen only once. Time point defined: patch test 2, 6 weeks after DPC sensitization. Treatment noted: therapeutic diphenylcyclopropenone sensitization with weekly scalp DPC. Sequenced here: whole blood, sampled in connection with sensitization to the hapten diphenylcyclopropenone (DPC). Every receptor here comes from a woman in her thirties or forties with alopecia areata. Some clones in this sample may be carry-over from other donors' samples.

For this clonotype: A clone one base away is much larger, so this may be a read error. In this CDR3 the conserved last residue, phenylalanine or tryptophan, is missing, so a read error is likely. The CDR3 region is CASSQEVDRGSGNTIYY. The DNA of the CDR3 is TGTGCCAGCAGCCAAGAAGTGGACCGGGGATCTGGAAACACCATATATTAT. The chain employs TRBV4-2 and TRBJ1-3; D gene ambiguous. V lost 0 bases and J 1 base, leaving 13 bases between the germline ends. The CDR3 has 17 amino acids. CDR1 LGHNA and CDR2 YNFKEQ come from the germline V gene.

There are many counts of this clonotype. This chain uses TRBV6-2 or TRBV6-3 with TRBJ2-7; 8 bases are shared with TRBD2. The CDR3 is 15 residues long. CDR1 and CDR2 from the germline V gene are MNHEY and SVGEGT. V was clipped by 2 bases and J by 7 bases; unmatched bases: 10. The DNA of the CDR3 is TGTGCCAGCAGTTACGGGGGAGCGGGAGTACAAGAGCAGTACTTC. This codes for CASSYGGAGVQEQYF.

This clonotype was counted ten times or more. This chain connects TRBV28 to TRBJ1-1; D ambiguous. Germline assignment: CDR1 MDHEN and CDR2 SYDVKM. V lost 7 bases to trimming and J lost 1 base, with 13 bases between them. The CDR3 consists of 14 residues. CDR3 in amino acids: CASKGWVRNTEAFF. In nucleotides, the CDR3 is TGTGCCAGCAAAGGATGGGTGAGGAACACTGAAGCTTTCTTT.

This clonotype has a count of ten or more. The chain couples TRBV7-2 to TRBJ2-7; maybe TRBD1 (6 bases). This CDR3 is built from 15 residues. Germline assignment: CDR1 SGHTA and CDR2 FQGNSA. Trimming stripped 5 bases from V and 3 bases from J, with 17 bases between. The CDR3 loop is CASSLRAGQIYEQYF. The CDR3 DNA is TGTGCCAGCAGCCTTAGAGCTGGACAGATCTACGAGCAGTACTTC.

The chain joins TRBV6-5 to TRBJ1-4; 7 bases line up with TRBD1. Germline V lookup: CDR1 MNHEY, CDR2 SVGAGI. The CDR3 has 14 amino acids. V lost 2 bases and J lost 7; bases outside the gene matches: 4. The CDR3 DNA is TGTGCCAGCAGTTACGTCGCAGGGGGTGAAAAACTGTTTTTT. It codes for CASSYVAGGEKLFF.

V gene TRBV24-1 combines with J gene TRBJ2-7, with D unresolved. V was cut by 8 bases and J by 2 bases, with 15 bases left in between. CDR1 KGHDR and CDR2 SFDVKD come from the germline V gene. The CDR3 has 14 amino acids. The CDR3 loop reads CATTDSTRPYEQYF. CDR3 DNA sequence: TGTGCCACCACAGACTCGACTCGCCCCTACGAGCAGTACTTC.

This clonotype has just a few counts. The rearrangement links TRBV19 to TRBJ2-1; the D is unclear. The germline V gene encodes CDR1 LNHDA and CDR2 SQIVND (reference sequence). The CDR3 is 13 residues long. Trimming pared 6 bases from V and 4 bases from J, leaving 10 bases between. As DNA, the CDR3 is TGTGCCAGTAGCCCAGAGAAGTACAATGAGCAGTTCTTC. Protein product: CASSPEKYNEQFF.

The chain joins TRBV28 to TRBJ2-7; 7 bases are shared with TRBD2. The germline gives CDR1 MDHEN, CDR2 SYDVKM. The CDR3 covers 14 residues. After removal of 7 bases from V and 4 bases from J, the junction contained 10 bases not matched to a gene. As DNA, the CDR3 is TGTGCCAGCACCCGGGGAGGGAGTTGGTACGAGCAGTACTTC. This sequence encodes CASTRGGSWYEQYF.

This clonotype was recorded at least ten times. This chain links TRBV5-4 with TRBJ2-7; TRBD2 agrees at 9 bases. The V and J ends lost 4 bases and 2 bases, in that order; junction bases with no gene match: 4. The germline V gene has CDR1 SGHNT and CDR2 YYREEE (reference sequence). The CDR3 is 14 residues long. CDR3 loop: CASSARTSAYEQYF. CDR3 coding DNA: TGTGCCAGCAGCGCCCGGACTAGCGCCTACGAGCAGTACTTC.

This clonotype has more than one count but fewer than ten. The chain uses TRBV4-2 and TRBJ2-7; 9 bases are shared with TRBD2. From germline, CDR1 is LGHNA and CDR2 YNFKEQ. V was clipped by 1 base and J by 7 bases; unmatched bases: 5. The CDR3 is 14 residues long. CDR3 region: CASSQGLAAEEQYF. CDR3 DNA sequence: TGTGCCAGCAGCCAAGGACTAGCGGCCGAGGAGCAGTACTTC.

This clonotype was seen many times. This chain uses TRBV15 with TRBJ1-5; D is uncertain. CDR1 is LNHNV and CDR2 is YYDKDF in the germline V gene (reference sequence). V dropped 0 bases and J dropped 8 bases, with 14 bases sitting between them. The CDR3 length is 15 residues. The CDR3 reads CATSRERGQWEPQHF. CDR3 in DNA: TGTGCCACCAGCAGAGAGAGAGGGCAGTGGGAGCCCCAGCATTTT.

In this sample, this clonotype turned up many times. The V and J genes are TRBV6-5 and TRBJ1-1; 9 bases are shared with TRBD1. The germline V gene has CDR1 MNHEY and CDR2 SVGAGI. The CDR3 sequence is 16 residues long. After removal of 6 bases from V and 11 bases from J, the junction contained 19 bases not matched to a gene. The CDR3 nucleotides read TGTGCCAGCAGCCCTTCGCGGGGACAGGGACAGGTGTTTGCTTTCTTT. As protein: CASSPSRGQGQVFAFF.

The chain couples TRBV12-3 or TRBV12-4 to TRBJ2-4; D may correspond to TRBD1 or TRBD2 (5 bases each). V was trimmed by 2 bases and J by 4 bases, leaving 12 bases between them. The CDR3 has 15 amino acids. CDR3 sequence reads: CASSLNGAVKNIQYF. CDR3 DNA sequence: TGTGCCAGCAGTTTAAACGGGGCAGTAAAAAACATTCAGTACTTC.

There are many counts of this clonotype. V and J are TRBV7-6 and TRBJ1-5, with D unclear. This CDR3 is built from 13 residues. Trimming shortened V by 1 base and J by 11 bases, and 12 bases separated the two germline ends. Germline V CDR1 and CDR2: SGHVS, FNYEAQ. The CDR3 is CASSLGVGETQHF. CDR3 nucleotide sequence: TGTGCCAGCAGCTTAGGGGTCGGGGAAACCCAGCATTTT.

This clonotype occurred many times. This sequence joins TRBV7-7 and TRBJ2-3; 9 bases agree with TRBD1. The CDR3 consists of 15 residues. V shed 4 bases, J shed 2 bases, and the junction held 4 bases outside the gene matches. CDR1 is SSHAT, CDR2 FNYEAQ, per germline (reference sequence). The CDR3 nucleotides read TGTGCCAGCAGCTCGGGACAGGGTAACACAGATACGCAGTATTTT. Protein product: CASSSGQGNTDTQYF.

This clonotype was seen at least ten times. The chain couples TRBV30 to TRBJ1-2; unclear D gene. The germline V gene has CDR1 GTSNPN and CDR2 SVGIG (reference sequence). Trimming removed 2 bases at V and 0 bases at J, with 13 bases between. This CDR3 region has 15 residues. CDR3 nucleotide sequence: TGTGCCTGGAGTACTCGGACGGATACTAACTATGGCTACACCTTC. It is translated as CAWSTRTDTNYGYTF. The full variable domain, completed using reference TRBV30 and TRBJ1-2, is SQTIHQWPATLVQPVGSPLSLECTVEGTSNPNLYWYRQAAGRGLQLLFYSVGIGQISSEVPQNLSASRPQDRQFILSSKKLLLSDSGFYLCAWSTRTDTNYGYTFGSGTRLTVV.

This chain connects TRBV7-2 to TRBJ2-7; D ambiguous. Germline V gives CDR1 SGHTA, CDR2 FQGNSA. This CDR3 comprises 14 residues. Trimming cost V 1 base and J 3 bases, with 10 bases left between them. CDR3 nucleotide sequence: TGTGCCAGCAGCTTAGAACCAAGCCGCTACGAGCAGTACTTC. Protein: CASSLEPSRYEQYF.

This clonotype was recorded a few times. The chain combines TRBV6-2 or TRBV6-3 with TRBJ1-5; D perhaps matches TRBD1 (5 bases). Deletions cut 6 bases from V and 0 bases from J, with 18 bases between. CDR3 size: 17 residues. From germline, CDR1 is MNHEY and CDR2 SVGEGT. The CDR3 sequence is CASSRQGTGYSNQPQHF. DNA of the CDR3: TGTGCCAGCAGCCGCCAAGGCACAGGATATAGCAATCAGCCCCAGCATTTT.

This clonotype was observed a handful of times. The chain couples TRBV7-2 to TRBJ2-1; D call uncertain. In germline, CDR1 is SGHTA, CDR2 FQGNSA. Deletions cut 5 bases from V and 0 bases from J, with 11 bases between. The CDR3 sequence is 15 residues long. CDR3 in amino acids: CASSADTSSYNEQFF. The CDR3 DNA reads TGTGCCAGCAGCGCTGACACGAGCTCCTACAATGAGCAGTTCTTC. Variable domain in full (rest from reference TRBV7-2 and TRBJ2-1): GAGVSQSPSNKVTEKGKDVELRCDPISGHTALYWYRQSLGQGLEFLIYFQGNSAPDKSGLPSDRFSAERTGGSVSTLTIQRTQQEDSAVYLCASSADTSSYNEQFFGPGTRLTVL.